This T cell receptor beta chain was identified during a study of regulatory T cells listed by TCRdb under 2018. Study-wide context: T-cell receptor beta repertoires of sorted regulatory, conventional CD4+ and CD8+ T cells were compared between CD3G-deficient patients and healthy controls.

In the multiplex PCR, 52 forward TRBV primers and 13 reverse TRBJ primers were used, and assay-based and computational corrections were applied for amplification bias. Rearranged TRB loci were amplified from genomic DNA by multiplex PCR within the immunoSEQ assay. TRB amplicons were sequenced using an Illumina HiSeq platform. On the authors' methods: Raw sequences were error-filtered and aligned to reference gene sequences by custom algorithms, then analyzed with the immunoSEQ online tools. Frequencies of productive and nonproductive TRB rearrangements were assessed among unique sequences as well as among total sequences. For TRB CDR3 positions 6 and 7, hydrophobicity together with amino acid composition served as the basis for assessing self-reactivity potential. Group comparisons used t tests, Mann-Whitney tests or two-way ANOVA run in Prism software. TCRdb's version of the immuneACCESS table is confined to in-frame rearrangements and falls short of the full clone set. An unresolved V gene accounts for under half of the shortfall where checked; the remainder is of unknown origin. V, J and clone size derive from that table, while D and trimming were established from the DNA sequence. Counted in this sample were some 38,000 clones; 75% to 90% of them appeared once. The ten biggest clones cover approximately 2.3% of the sample.

Evidence of autoimmunity was present in all CD3G-deficient patients, and the autoimmunity was more severe in two of the patients. At the time of testing, the patients were between 2 and 39 years old, and their CD4+ and CD8+ T cells had reduced naive proportions and increased memory proportions. CD4+ cells were FACS-sorted into CD25-high CD127-low regulatory T cells and CD25-low CD127-high conventional CD4+ T cells. More than 5 individuals with CD3G deficiency made up the patient group. Patient samples and clinical data came from an international physician network spanning the United States, Europe and Asia. Peripheral blood mononuclear cells were isolated by Ficoll density separation. Results the study describes overall, beyond this receptor: Repertoires from patients had restricted unique TRB V-J pairs and skewed V and J gene usage, with the strongest effect in regulatory T cells. Enrichment for hydrophobic residues at CDR3 positions 6 and 7 was found in conventional CD4+ T cells from CD3G-deficient patients, suggesting more self-reactive specificities.

Note on this clone: Its specific antigen is unknown. Nothing much larger sits one base from this clone, and base qualities are not available.

Taken from cysteine to phenylalanine, the CDR3 has 15 residues. Kept here is only the CDR3 DNA, which spans 45 bases and is read in frame from base 1. Trimmed from V: 7 bases; trimmed from J: 2 bases; junction bases lacking a gene match: 7. From the germline V gene, CDR1 is MNHNS and CDR2 is SASEGT. The sequenced sample was conventional CD4+ T cells sorted from blood. The clonotype was recovered from a person aged 18 to 35 with CD3G deficiency. The chain couples TRBV6-1 to TRBJ2-7; TRBD2 fits 11 bases in the junction. The CDR3 amino acid sequence is: CASTLTSGETYEQYF. The DNA sequence is as follows: TGTGCCAGCACTCTGACTAGCGGGGAAACCTACGAGCAGTACTTC.